This TCR beta chain was obtained from a study of T cell repertoires in cytomegalovirus infection. Study-wide results and caveats: Accumulated public TCR beta family frequency recognized individuals carrying CMV together with the relevant HLA. CMV-specific HLA-C-restricted TCR beta clonotypes dominated the ex vivo response.

CDR1 is SGHTA, CDR2 FQGTGA, per germline. V shed 0 bases and J 3 bases; nucleotides not matched to a gene: 4. This CDR3 has 16 residues. There are a few counts of this clonotype. Its cognate antigen is unknown. TCRdb analysed the reads with MiXCR anew, one entry per CDR3 protein. The sample shows roughly 300,000 distinct CDR3 sequences, 25% of them seen only once. This TCR was recovered from a human donor in good health (CMV status not recorded). Some clones in this sample may be carry-over from other donors' samples. What was sequenced was PBMCs. The rearrangement joins TRBV7-3 to TRBJ2-3, with 9 bases matching TRBD2. The CDR3 DNA reads as TGTGCCAGCAGCTTAACGGGCGGGGGGGCAACAGATACGCAGTATTTT. This sequence encodes CASSLTGGGATDTQYF.